These T cell receptor beta chains were read from a single sample in a study of shared clonotypes between healthy human individuals. Assay: immunoSEQ multiplex PCR; the TCRdb copy retains only in-frame clones and omits some. The sample has hundreds of thousands of clones, 74% seen once. The specimen was memory CD4+ T cells sorted from blood. The receptor set was obtained from a woman in her 30s in good health. The CDR3 runs from the conserved cysteine through the conserved F or W. D genes are given only for firm matches. Clone size is given for some rows only: seen once, a few or many times, or a class if the clone is expanded.

d_call	v_call	clone_size	j_call	cdr3_nt	cdr3_aa
NA	TRBV18	NA	TRBJ2-2	TGTGCCAGCTCACCGGGAAGTAACACCGGGGAGCTGTTTTTT	CASSPGSNTGELFF
NA	TRBV19	NA	TRBJ2-2	TGTGCCAGTAGTATTAAGGCGGGACGCACCGGGGAGCTGTTTTTT	CASSIKAGRTGELFF
TRBD2	TRBV6-5	NA	TRBJ2-3	TGTGCCAGCAGCCAACTAGCGGGAGGGCCAGATACGCAGTATTTT	CASSQLAGGPDTQYF
TRBD1	TRBV18	once	TRBJ1-1	TGTGCCAGCTCACCGACAGGGATCGGGACTGAAGCTTTCTTT	CASSPTGIGTEAFF
NA	TRBV11-2	NA	TRBJ1-1	TGTGCCAGCAGCTTAGCCCTACAGAACACTGAAGCTTTCTTT	CASSLALQNTEAFF
TRBD1	TRBV2	NA	TRBJ2-7	TGTGCCAGCAGGCGAACCGGGACAGGGAGTATTGAGCAGTACTTC	CASRRTGTGSIEQYF
TRBD2	TRBV28	NA	TRBJ2-2	TGTGCCAGTAGTGGACTAGCGGGAGCGTACACCGGGGAGCTGTTTTTT	CASSGLAGAYTGELFF
TRBD1	TRBV6-5	once	TRBJ1-2	TGTGCCAGCAGTAGCCTCGGCGGACAGGGAATCGGCTACACCTTC	CASSSLGGQGIGYTF
NA	TRBV30	NA	TRBJ1-5	TGTGCCTGGAGTCTGGGCCCGCCCAATAATCAGCCCCAGCATTTT	CAWSLGPPNNQPQHF
TRBD2	TRBV19	NA	TRBJ2-3	TGTGCCAGTAGTAGGCTAGCGGGAAGCACAGATACGCAGTATTTT	CASSRLAGSTDTQYF
NA	TRBV5-6	few	TRBJ1-1	TGTGCCAGCACCGAAAGACTGAACACTGAAGCTTTCTTT	CASTERLNTEAFF
NA	TRBV30	NA	TRBJ2-7	TGTGCCTGGAGAGGACACTCAACAGGCAACGAGCAGTACTTC	CAWRGHSTGNEQYF
NA	TRBV9	NA	TRBJ2-3	TGTGCCAGCAGCGTAGGGTTTGGAGATACGCAGTATTTT	CASSVGFGDTQYF
TRBD1	TRBV29-1	NA	TRBJ1-2	TGCAGCGTAGGACAGGGAGAAGGTGGCTACACCTTC	CSVGQGEGGYTF
TRBD1	TRBV7-2	few	TRBJ1-5	TGTGCCAGCGGGGGGACAGGGCCCAATCAGCCCCAGCATTTT	CASGGTGPNQPQHF
NA	TRBV2	NA	TRBJ2-7	TGTGCCAGCGCTTCGGACAGTTACTCCTACGAGCAGTACTTC	CASASDSYSYEQYF
TRBD2	TRBV7-9	once	TRBJ2-1	TGTGCCAGCAGCTTAACGATAGCGGGAGGGCCTGAGGAGCAGTTCTTC	CASSLTIAGGPEEQFF
TRBD1	TRBV5-4	NA	TRBJ2-4	TGTGCCAGCAGCTTGGACAGGGGGCGATCGAATCAGTACTTC	CASSLDRGRSNQYF
TRBD1	TRBV5-1	once	TRBJ1-6	TGCGCCAGCAGCTCATTGGACAGGGGAAATTCACCCCTCCACTTT	CASSSLDRGNSPLHF
TRBD1	TRBV4-2	few	TRBJ2-7	TGTGCCAGCAGCCAGGATCCTGACAGGGGACTCTACGAGCAGTACTTC	CASSQDPDRGLYEQYF
NA	TRBV4-1	NA	TRBJ2-1	TGCGCCAGCAGCCTCCGGCTGGGGGATGAGCAGTTCTTC	CASSLRLGDEQFF
TRBD2	TRBV28	NA	TRBJ2-1	TGTGCCAGCAGTTCGTATATCCCGCTAGCGGGAGGTGAGCAGTTCTTC	CASSSYIPLAGGEQFF
TRBD2	TRBV5-1	few	TRBJ2-3	TGCGCCAGCAGCCTCCTTGGGACTAGCGGAAACCCAGATACGCAGTATTTT	CASSLLGTSGNPDTQYF
TRBD1	TRBV4-1	NA	TRBJ1-4	TGCGCCAGCAGCCACAGGACAGGTGCAACTAATGAAAAACTGTTTTTT	CASSHRTGATNEKLFF
NA	TRBV2	NA	TRBJ1-5	TGTGCCAGCACCAATGAGCAGGGCCGCAATCAGCCCCAGCATTTT	CASTNEQGRNQPQHF
TRBD1	TRBV6-5	once	TRBJ2-1	TGTGCCAGCAGTTACCGCCCGGGACAGGGGGTTAATGAGCAGTTCTTC	CASSYRPGQGVNEQFF
NA	TRBV27	NA	TRBJ1-1	TGTGCCAGCAGTTTTAGGGTGGGACAGAACACTGAAGCTTTCTTT	CASSFRVGQNTEAFF
TRBD1	TRBV11-1	NA	TRBJ1-1	TGTGCCAGCAGCGCCCGGGACAGGGGGCGAGACACTGAAGCTTTCTTT	CASSARDRGRDTEAFF
TRBD1	TRBV19	NA	TRBJ2-3	TGTGCCAGTTGGGGACAGGGGGCCTCAGATACGCAGTATTTT	CASWGQGASDTQYF
TRBD1	TRBV7-8	NA	TRBJ1-1	TGTGCCAGCAGCTTAGCCGGGACAGGGTTTTCCCACACTGAAGCTTTCTTT	CASSLAGTGFSHTEAFF
NA	TRBV7-8	NA	TRBJ1-4	TGTGCCAGCAGCGCTACAGGGTTTCCAAATGAAAAACTGTTTTTT	CASSATGFPNEKLFF
NA	TRBV6-5	NA	TRBJ2-7	TGTGCCAGCAGTTACTCCCGGGACTCCTACGAGCAGTACTTC	CASSYSRDSYEQYF
NA	TRBV18	NA	TRBJ1-6	TGTGCCAGCTCCGGAGGTGACACGTGGGGCTCACCCCTCCACTTT	CASSGGDTWGSPLHF
TRBD2	TRBV11-3	few	TRBJ2-1	TGTGCCAGCAGCTTAAGTAGTAGCGGGAGTAAAGGCAATGAGCAGTTCTTC	CASSLSSSGSKGNEQFF
TRBD2	TRBV10-3	few	TRBJ2-7	TGTGCCATCAGTGAGCCATCCGGGACTAGCGGGGCCTCCTACGAGCAGTACTTC	CAISEPSGTSGASYEQYF
TRBD2	TRBV19	once	TRBJ2-1	TGTGCCAGTAGTTTAAGCGGGGGTACCTCCTACAATGAGCAGTTCTTC	CASSLSGGTSYNEQFF
NA	TRBV7-2	NA	TRBJ2-3	TGTGCCAGCAGCTTAGCGGGAGGCACAGATACGCAGTATTTT	CASSLAGGTDTQYF
NA	TRBV6-6	NA	TRBJ2-2	TGTGCCAGCAGTTACGGCAGCGTGGAGGCCGGGGAGCTGTTTTTT	CASSYGSVEAGELFF
NA	TRBV5-4	NA	TRBJ2-7	TGTGCCAGCAGCTTGCTCGAGGGGGACGAGCAGTACTTC	CASSLLEGDEQYF
TRBD2	TRBV7-8	once	TRBJ2-7	TGTGCCAGCAGCCCTAGGGACTACAGCGAGCAGTACTTC	CASSPRDYSEQYF
NA	TRBV5-1	few	TRBJ2-1	TGCGCCAGCAGCTTGGATGTTAGTGCCTACAATGAGCAGTTCTTC	CASSLDVSAYNEQFF
TRBD1	TRBV28	NA	TRBJ1-2	TGTGCCAGCAGTTTAGGGACAGGGGGGTTCTATGGCTACACCTTC	CASSLGTGGFYGYTF
NA	TRBV7-2	once	TRBJ2-7	TGTGCCAGCAGCTTAAGCAGGTCGACCTACGAGCAGTACTTC	CASSLSRSTYEQYF
NA	TRBV30	NA	TRBJ1-1	TGTGCCTGGAGTGTACAACAGGCCACTGAAGCTTTCTTT	CAWSVQQATEAFF
TRBD2	TRBV28	NA	TRBJ2-7	TGTGCCAGCAGTTTTAATGGTCGGTATAGGGGACTAGCGGGAGGAGAATCCTACGAGCAGTACTTC	CASSFNGRYRGLAGGESYEQYF
NA	TRBV21-1	NA	TRBJ2-1	TGTGCCAGCAGCAAAGAGGACGGGGACAAGTACAATGAGCAGTTCTTC	CASSKEDGDKYNEQFF
NA	TRBV6-5	NA	TRBJ1-1	TGTGCCAGCAGTTACGGACTGACGAACACTGAAGCTTTCTTT	CASSYGLTNTEAFF
TRBD2	TRBV6-5	few	TRBJ2-5	TGTGCCAGCAGTTACTCGGTAGCGGGAGGCAGAGAGACCCAGTACTTC	CASSYSVAGGRETQYF
NA	TRBV6-5	NA	TRBJ1-1	TGTGCCAGCAGTTACTCGAAAGGGGGGGGAGATGAAGCTTTCTTT	CASSYSKGGGDEAFF
TRBD1	TRBV27	many	TRBJ1-3	TGTGCCAGCAGTGGCAGTGCGACAGGGCTGGGAAACACCATATATTTT	CASSGSATGLGNTIYF
NA	TRBV28	NA	TRBJ2-7	TGTGCCAGCAGCCCTATACTTGCGCGGCACGAGCAGTACTTC	CASSPILARHEQYF
NA	TRBV28	NA	TRBJ1-1	TGTGCCAGCAGTTTTGCCGGGACATTGAACACTGAAGCTTTCTTT	CASSFAGTLNTEAFF